The 19 T cell receptor beta chains in this list originate from one sample, sequenced in a study of shared clonotypes between healthy human individuals. Terminally differentiated effector memory CD45RA+ cells were excluded by CCR7 positive selection of CD45RO-negative cells. TCRdb's copy holds only in-frame clones and misses some; the assay was immunoSEQ multiplex PCR. The table lists under 700,000 clones, 95% of them singletons, with around 0.11% in the top ten. The sample consisted of naive CD8+ T cells sorted from blood. All receptors come from a woman in her twenties or thirties in good health.

This clone was observed a single time. The rearrangement uses TRBV28 and TRBJ2-7, with 11 positions matching TRBD1. Trimming took 5 bases from V and 2 from J; bases not matched to a gene: 5. Per the germline V gene, CDR1 is MDHEN and CDR2 is SYDVKM. The CDR3 consists of 15 residues. This CDR3 reads CASSPGTGGTYEQYF. The CDR3 DNA is TGTGCCAGCAGTCCCGGGACAGGGGGTACCTACGAGCAGTACTTC. The full variable domain, in which reference TRBV28 and TRBJ2-7 provide the parts outside the CDR3, is DVKVTQSSRYLVKRTGEKVFLECVQDMDHENMFWYRQDPGLGLRLIYFSYDVKMKEKGDIPEGYSVSREKKERFSLILESASTNQTSMYLCASSPGTGGTYEQYFGPGTRLTVT.

The V gene is TRBV7-8, the J gene TRBJ2-7, with D possibly TRBD2 on 6 matching bases. This CDR3 region has 18 residues. Deletions cut 5 bases from V and 2 bases from J, with 25 bases between. Germline lookup yields CDR1 SGHVS and CDR2 FQNEAQ. This CDR3 reads CASSLLGRGQVNPYEQYF. The DNA of the CDR3 is TGTGCCAGCAGCCTCCTAGGGCGGGGCCAGGTAAATCCCTACGAGCAGTACTTC.

This clone showed up just a few times. The rearrangement joins TRBV14 to TRBJ1-1; D may be TRBD1 (5 bases). The CDR3 consists of 16 residues. The germline gives CDR1 SGHDN, CDR2 FVKESK. V lost 0 bases and J 3 bases, leaving 14 bases between the germline ends. The CDR3 DNA is TGTGCCAGCAGCCAAGATGGGGAGGGGATGGACACTGAAGCTTTCTTT. Translation gives CASSQDGEGMDTEAFF.

This clone was seen a handful of times. Other DNA sequences in this specimen translate into the identical CDR3. This chain links TRBV18 with TRBJ1-1; TRBD1 might be the D (5 bases). CDR3 length equals 13 residues. The germline CDR1 and CDR2 sequences are KGHSH and LQKENI. Trimming took 6 bases from V and 0 from J, leaving 8 bases between them. Here the CDR3 DNA reads TGTGCCAGCTCCCCAGGGATGAACACTGAAGCTTTCTTT. This codes for CASSPGMNTEAFF.

The V gene is TRBV5-4, the J gene TRBJ1-5; D is ambiguous. V lost 5 bases to trimming and J lost 5 bases, with 2 bases between them. Germline CDR1 and CDR2: SGHNT and YYREEE (reference sequence). The CDR3 covers 10 residues. CDR3 region: CASRDQPQHF. CDR3 DNA: TGTGCCAGCAGGGATCAGCCCCAGCATTTT.

The chain is built from TRBV29-1 and TRBJ2-7, with 13 nucleotides matching TRBD2. There are 14 residues in the CDR3. V shed 5 bases, J shed 7 bases, and the junction held 8 bases outside the gene matches. The germline CDR1 and CDR2 sequences are SQVTM and ANQGSEA. The CDR3, as DNA: TGCAGCGTTCTTGGACTAGCGGGAGAAGATGAGCAGTACTTC. The encoded protein is CSVLGLAGEDEQYF.

This chain connects TRBV9 to TRBJ2-1; D may be TRBD1 or TRBD2 (5 bases each). CDR1 SGDLS and CDR2 YYNGEE come from the germline V gene. The CDR3 consists of 13 residues. V was pared by 3 bases and J by 12 bases, with 16 bases between. CDR3 sequence: CASSGGTDVGQFF. The CDR3 DNA is TGTGCCAGCAGCGGGGGGACGGACGTAGGGCAGTTCTTC.

Here the CDR3 reads CASSGTGFRGTEAFF. As DNA, the CDR3 is TGTGCCAGCAGCGGGACAGGGTTTCGAGGCACTGAAGCTTTCTTT. The chain couples TRBV11-2 to TRBJ1-1, with TRBD1 matching over 9 bases. CDR1 and CDR2 from the germline V gene are SGHAT and FQNNGV. The CDR3 spans 15 residues. V was pared by 5 bases and J by 4 bases, with 8 bases of the junction left unmatched.

This rearrangement joins TRBV28 to TRBJ1-1, with a possible D match to TRBD1 (5 bases). Trimming pared 3 bases from V and 4 bases from J, leaving 18 bases between. Germline CDR1 and CDR2: MDHEN and SYDVKM. The CDR3 is 16 amino acids. CDR3 coding DNA: TGTGCCAGCAGTTTTCAAAATGAGGGGCTCCGCACTGAAGCTTTCTTT. This gives the protein CASSFQNEGLRTEAFF.

The chain recombines TRBV4-1 with TRBJ2-6; maybe TRBD2 (5 bases). The CDR3 totals 16 residues. Germline V gene lookup returns CDR1 MGHRA and CDR2 YSYEKL. The germline V and J ends were trimmed by 3 bases and 0 bases, with 9 bases remaining between them. The CDR3: CASSHGVSSGANVLTF. In nucleotides, the CDR3 is TGCGCCAGCAGCCACGGGGTTAGCTCTGGGGCCAACGTCCTGACTTTC.

For this clone: The same CDR3 also results from other DNA sequences found in this sample. This chain uses TRBV29-1 with TRBJ2-2; unclear D gene. This CDR3 is built from 11 residues. Germline V gene sequence: CDR1 SQVTM, CDR2 ANQGSEA. V was clipped by 6 bases and J by 5 bases, with 7 bases between them. CDR3 bases: TGCAGCGTCCTAGAGACCGGGGAGCTGTTTTTT. Protein sequence: CSVLETGELFF.

The J gene is TRBJ1-1, the V gene TRBV21-1. TRBV21-1 is labeled a pseudogene. The CDR3 is made up of 16 amino acids. CDR3 amino acids: CASSKKGLAYLTEAFF. For the CDR3, the DNA is TGTGCCAGCAGCAAAAAGGGACTGGCATATTTGACTGAAGCTTTCTTT.

The chain employs TRBV28 and TRBJ2-6, with 8 bases that match TRBD1. This CDR3 comprises 14 residues. V lost 5 bases to trimming and J lost 10 bases; unmatched junction nucleotides: 7. Germline V CDR1 and CDR2: MDHEN, SYDVKM. The CDR3 is CASSGPWTGNVLTF. CDR3 DNA sequence: TGTGCCAGCAGTGGACCATGGACAGGGAACGTCCTGACTTTC.

V usage is TRBV5-1 and J usage is TRBJ1-2; 7 bases line up with TRBD1. The CDR3 extends over 15 amino acids. The germline V gene encodes CDR1 SGHRS and CDR2 YFSETQ. V dropped 4 bases and J dropped 7; count of bases not matched to a gene: 13. Written as DNA, the CDR3 is TGCGCCAGCAGCAGGGGACAGATAAAAGGAGGTGGCTACACCTTC. Its protein product is CASSRGQIKGGGYTF.

This clone occurred a few times. The V and J genes are TRBV27 and TRBJ2-2; D remains unclear. Germline V gives CDR1 MNHEY, CDR2 SMNVEV (reference sequence). CDR3 length equals 13 residues. The V end was cut by 5 bases, the J end by 1 base, with 5 bases between. CDR3 sequence (DNA): TGTGCCAGCAGTCCGGGGAACACCGGGGAGCTGTTTTTT. It specifies CASSPGNTGELFF.

V gene TRBV5-1 combines with J gene TRBJ1-1; no clear D. V was pared by 0 bases and J by 1 base, with 19 bases between. Germline V CDR1 and CDR2: SGHRS, YFSETQ. The CDR3 loop spans 18 amino acids. The CDR3 nucleotides read TGCGCCAGCAGCTTGGACCTCGACTCTAACCCCGGGAACACTGAAGCTTTCTTT. It specifies CASSLDLDSNPGNTEAFF.

The chain is built from TRBV7-9 and TRBJ1-1, with TRBD1 matching 9 bases. The germline V gene encodes CDR1 SEHNR and CDR2 FQNEAQ (reference sequence). The V gene end was trimmed by 2 bases and the J gene end by 1 base; junction bases not matched to a gene: 5. The CDR3 length is 16 residues. CDR3 protein: CASSLLTGGWNTEAFF. CDR3 sequence (DNA): TGTGCCAGCAGCTTACTGACAGGGGGATGGAACACTGAAGCTTTCTTT. The full variable domain, completed using reference TRBV7-9 and TRBJ1-1, is DTGVSQNPRHKITKRGQNVTFRCDPISEHNRLYWYRQTLGQGPEFLTYFQNEAQLEKSRLLSDRFSAERPKGSFSTLEIQRTEQGDSAMYLCASSLLTGGWNTEAFFGQGTRLTVV.

The rearrangement links TRBV29-1 to TRBJ2-1; the D gene could be TRBD1 or TRBD2 (5 bases each). Germline assignment: CDR1 SQVTM and CDR2 ANQGSEA. The V end lost 6 bases, the J end lost 4 bases, and 16 bases lay between the germline ends. The CDR3 has 14 amino acids. The CDR3 loop is CSVPFRGRYNEQFF. The CDR3 DNA reads TGCAGCGTGCCTTTCCGGGGACGTTACAATGAGCAGTTCTTC.

The chain combines TRBV27 with TRBJ2-3; no clear D gene. V lost 6 bases and J lost 6, with 19 bases in between. The germline V gene has CDR1 MNHEY and CDR2 SMNVEV (reference sequence). CDR3 length: 15 residues. This CDR3 reads CASRLTTATHDTQYF. In nucleotides, the CDR3 is TGTGCCAGCAGACTTACCACAGCCACCCACGATACGCAGTATTTT.